The 8 T cell receptor beta chains in this list originate from one sample, sequenced in a study of T cells in women clearing cervical HPV infection. Repertoires were generated with immunoSEQ multiplex PCR, while TCRdb's copy carries only in-frame clones and drops some. This sample contains tens of thousands of clones. Sequenced material: blood buffy coat. These TCRs come from a woman aged 18 to 75 with a cervical HPV16 infection that either progressed to CIN3+ or cleared (not recorded which).

To note about this clone: The read gets to within 3 residues of the CDR3 end, and the germline J gene fills in the rest. V and J are TRBV20-1 and TRBJ2-3; 10 bases line up with TRBD2. Trimming took 4 bases from V and 5 from J; bases not matched to a gene: 6. The CDR3 runs to 14 residues. CDR1 is DFQATT, CDR2 SNEGSKA, per germline (reference sequence). CDR3 in amino acids: CSAIGAGGVDTQYF. The CDR3 DNA, read in part, is TGCAGTGCTATTGGAGCGGGGGGGGTAGATACG.

By frequency, this clone registers medium-sized (0.01 to 0.1%). From the germline J gene comes the end of the CDR3, since the read stops 3 residues before it. The chain carries TRBV2 and TRBJ1-1, with 10 bases aligning to TRBD1. The CDR3 is made up of 12 amino acids. Germline CDR1 is SNHLY and CDR2 is FYNNEI. The DNA read from the CDR3 is TGTGCCAGCAGTGACGACAGGGGGCCA. Amino acid sequence: CASSDDRGP. The full CDR3 protein is CASSDDRGPAFF.

About this clone itself: With the read ending 3 residues before the CDR3 end, the germline J gene is used to fill in that end. V and J are TRBV7-3 and TRBJ1-1, with 8 bases matching TRBD1. The germline CDR1 and CDR2 sequences are SGHTA and FQGTGA. The CDR3 has 17 residues. The V gene end was trimmed by 3 bases and the J gene end by 1 base; junction bases not matched to a gene: 10. The CDR3 spells CASSLPTGDVGNTEAFF. The sequenced part of the CDR3 DNA is TGTGCCAGCAGCTTGCCGACAGGGGACGTGGGGAACACTGAA. The whole variable domain, filled in from reference TRBV7-3 and TRBJ1-1, reads GAGVSQTPSNKVTEKGKYVELRCDPISGHTALYWYRQSLGQGPEFLIYFQGTGAADDSGLPNDRFFAVRPEGSVSTLKIQRTERGDSAVYLCASSLPTGDVGNTEAFFGQGTRLTVV.

With respect to this clone: The CDR3 end lies 3 residues beyond the end of the read and is filled in from the germline J gene. This sequence joins TRBV2 and TRBJ2-4; 8 positions agree with TRBD2. This CDR3 has 15 amino acids. CDR1 and CDR2 (germline): SNHLY, FYNNEI. This chain's CDR3 is CASYGVAGTHYGQYF. The sequenced part of the CDR3 DNA is TGTGCCAGCTACGGTGTAGCGGGGACCCACTATGGT.

Comments on this clone: The read terminates 3 residues ahead of where the CDR3 ends, so the germline J gene completes it. This chain joins TRBV11-2 and TRBJ2-3, with D unclear. Germline V gives CDR1 SGHAT, CDR2 FQNNGV. This CDR3 is built from 14 residues. CDR3 region: CASSLGQSQETQYF. The CDR3 bases that were read are TGTGCCAGCAGCTTGGGCCAAAGTCAAGAGACG.

Notes on this clone: The sequenced fragment ends 3 residues before the CDR3 boundary, so the rest is inferred from the germline J gene. The chain joins TRBV6-2 or TRBV6-3 to TRBJ2-5; perhaps TRBD1 as D (6 bases). The V and J ends lost 10 bases and 5 bases respectively, with 14 bases between them. CDR1 MNHEY and CDR2 SVGEGT come from the germline V gene. The CDR3 loop spans 12 amino acids. CDR3 sequence reads: CATQKGVETQYF. Partial CDR3 DNA: TGTGCCACTCAGAAGGGGGTTGAGACC.

As for this clone: With the read ending 3 residues before the CDR3 end, the germline J gene is used to fill in that end. The chain has TRBV20-1 and TRBJ2-3; TRBD2 matches at 9 bases. The V gene's germline CDR1 is DFQATT and CDR2 SNEGSKA (reference sequence). V shed 1 base and J 2 bases; nucleotides not matched to a gene: 7. The CDR3 has 16 amino acids. The CDR3 bases that were read are TGCAGTGCTAGAGCCTTGCGGGGGGGCTTCACAGATACG. Translated: CSARALRGGFTDT. The whole CDR3 reads CSARALRGGFTDTQYF.

A word on this clone: The read ends 3 residues early relative to the CDR3; the germline J gene fills the gap. This chain links TRBV3-1 (or the pseudogene TRBV3-2) with TRBJ2-3, with D possibly TRBD1 on 5 matching bases. The germline CDR1 and CDR2 sequences are LGHDT and YNNKEL (reference sequence). The germline V and J ends were trimmed by 1 base and 5 bases, with 16 bases remaining between them. The CDR3 consists of 16 residues. CDR3 sequence reads: CASSQVPGLRKDTQYF. The covered CDR3 bases are TGTGCCAGCAGCCAAGTTCCAGGGTTGAGAAAAGATACG.